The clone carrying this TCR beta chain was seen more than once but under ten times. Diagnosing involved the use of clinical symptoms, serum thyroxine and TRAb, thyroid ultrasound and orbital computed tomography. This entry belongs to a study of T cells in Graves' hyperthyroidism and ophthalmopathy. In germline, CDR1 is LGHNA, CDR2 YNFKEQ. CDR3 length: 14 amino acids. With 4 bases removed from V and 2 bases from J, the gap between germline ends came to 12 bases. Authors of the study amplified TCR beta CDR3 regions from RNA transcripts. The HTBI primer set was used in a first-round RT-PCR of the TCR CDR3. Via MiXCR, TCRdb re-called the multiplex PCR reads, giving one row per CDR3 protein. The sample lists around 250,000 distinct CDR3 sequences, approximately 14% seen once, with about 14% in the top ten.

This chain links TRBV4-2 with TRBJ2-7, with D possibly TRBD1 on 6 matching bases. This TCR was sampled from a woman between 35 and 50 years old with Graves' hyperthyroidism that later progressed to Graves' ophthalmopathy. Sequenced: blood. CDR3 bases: TGTGCCAGCAGCCGCGACAGGTGGGCCTACGAGCAGTACTTC. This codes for CASSRDRWAYEQYF.